This passage covers 15 T cell receptor beta chains from one sample sequenced in a study of blood T cell repertoires in COVID-19. Repertoires were generated with immunoSEQ multiplex PCR, while TCRdb's copy carries only in-frame clones and drops some. The sample has more than 400,000 clones, roughly 85% seen once. The sample comprised peripheral blood. The receptor set was obtained from a human donor in a cohort sampled during active COVID-19.

The chain couples TRBV18 to TRBJ2-7, with TRBD1 identical over 8 bases. Looked up from germline, CDR1 is KGHSH and CDR2 is LQKENI. The CDR3 is 15 amino acids. Trimming at V came to 6 bases and at J to 6 bases, leaving 13 bases not matched to a gene. Here the CDR3 DNA reads TGTGCCAGCTCTACCTACCAGGGGGCTAACGGCGAGCAGTACTTC. This translates into CASSTYQGANGEQYF.

This chain connects TRBV7-8 to TRBJ2-5; possibly TRBD1 for D (6 bases). Germline CDR1 is SGHVS and CDR2 is FQNEAQ. The V gene lost 0 bases and the J gene lost 1 base, with 9 bases spanning the gap. This CDR3 has 15 residues. The CDR3 loop is CASSLARGIQETQYF. The CDR3, as DNA: TGTGCCAGCAGCTTAGCGAGGGGGATCCAAGAGACCCAGTACTTC. The entire variable domain, with the rest obtained from reference TRBV7-8 and TRBJ2-5, is as follows: GAGVSQSPRYKVAKRGQDVALRCDPISGHVSLFWYQQALGQGPEFLTYFQNEAQLDKSGLPSDRFFAERPEGSVSTLKIQRTQQEDSAVYLCASSLARGIQETQYFGPGTRLLVL.

V gene TRBV5-4 combines with J gene TRBJ2-5; 7 bases line up with TRBD2. CDR1 is SGHNT, CDR2 YYREEE, per germline (reference sequence). V was clipped by 4 bases and J by 2 bases; unmatched bases: 5. The CDR3 totals 14 residues. The CDR3 DNA follows: TGTGCCAGCAGCAACAGCGGGGTTCAAGAGACCCAGTACTTC. Translated: CASSNSGVQETQYF.

There are a few counts of this clone. The rearrangement uses TRBV7-8 and TRBJ1-3; D remains ambiguous. Per the germline V gene, CDR1 is SGHVS and CDR2 is FQNEAQ. The CDR3 consists of 16 residues. V was cut by 7 bases and J by 0 bases, with 16 bases left in between. The CDR3 nucleotides are TGTGCCAGCACCCTACTGGGCCTTTCCTCTGGAAACACCATATATTTT. Its protein is CASTLLGLSSGNTIYF.

The CDR3: CASSLARTVGSANEKLFF. As DNA, the CDR3 is TGTGCCAGCAGCTTAGCGCGCACAGTCGGATCCGCTAATGAAAAACTGTTTTTT. This sequence joins TRBV7-9 and TRBJ1-4; D gene uncertain. CDR3 length equals 18 residues. V lost 0 bases, J lost 3 bases, and 17 bases lay in between. In germline, CDR1 is SEHNR, CDR2 FQNEAQ (reference sequence).

V is TRBV27 and J is TRBJ1-2; D is uncertain. CDR3 length: 14 amino acids. The ends were cut back, 4 bases at V and 4 bases at J, with 13 bases in the middle. In germline, CDR1 is MNHEY, CDR2 SMNVEV (reference sequence). CDR3 nucleotide sequence: TGTGCCAGCAGTTCTGAGAGCAGGTTCTATGGCTACACCTTC. Protein: CASSSESRFYGYTF.

The rearrangement uses TRBV29-1 and TRBJ2-3; 13 bases agree with TRBD2. Germline V gene data show CDR1 as SQVTM and CDR2 as ANQGSEA. This CDR3 has 16 residues. V was pared by 1 base and J by 5 bases, with 6 bases of the junction left unmatched. The CDR3 reads CSVEARTSGSQDTQYF. CDR3 coding DNA: TGCAGCGTTGAAGCAAGGACTAGCGGGAGTCAAGATACGCAGTATTTT.

This clone was detected a few times. The rearrangement uses TRBV5-1 and TRBJ2-3; D may be TRBD2 (6 bases). This CDR3 has 16 amino acids. The V gene's germline CDR1 is SGHRS and CDR2 YFSETQ. V lost 0 bases and J 0 bases, leaving 11 bases between the germline ends. The CDR3 sequence: CASSLVSGTSTDTQYF. The CDR3 DNA is TGCGCCAGCAGCTTGGTTAGCGGAACTAGCACAGATACGCAGTATTTT.

This chain links TRBV7-2 with TRBJ2-2; 10 bases line up with TRBD2. J gave up 6 bases and V 1 base, and 5 bases lay outside the gene matches. This CDR3 contains 16 residues. Germline lookup yields CDR1 SGHTA and CDR2 FQGNSA. The CDR3 DNA sequence: TGTGCCAGCAGCTTAGGGGGGACTAGCGTCGCCGGGGAGCTGTTTTTT. Amino acid sequence: CASSLGGTSVAGELFF.

This clone was seen more than once but under ten times. The chain links TRBV11-2 to TRBJ2-1; 11 bases match TRBD2. Germline V lookup: CDR1 SGHAT, CDR2 FQNNGV. V was pared by 4 bases and J by 3 bases, with 11 bases of the junction left unmatched. The CDR3 runs 18 residues. The CDR3 bases are TGTGCCAGCAGCTCTTCGCGATGGGGACTAGCGGACTACAATGAGCAGTTCTTC. It encodes CASSSSRWGLADYNEQFF.

The gene calls are TRBV28 and TRBJ1-2; 9 bases map to TRBD1. Trimming took 3 bases from V and 2 from J; bases not matched to a gene: 4. This CDR3 region has 15 residues. Germline CDR1 and CDR2: MDHEN and SYDVKM. CDR3 amino acids: CASSFPGQGNYGYTF. In DNA form, the CDR3 reads TGTGCCAGCAGTTTCCCGGGACAGGGAAACTATGGCTACACCTTC.

V gene TRBV7-2 combines with J gene TRBJ2-5; D is unclear. V lost 5 bases, J lost 5 bases, and 15 bases lay in between. This CDR3 is 14 amino acids long. From germline, CDR1 is SGHTA and CDR2 FQGNSA. CDR3: CASSPRSVGETQYF. For the CDR3, the DNA is TGTGCCAGCAGCCCACGCTCCGTCGGGGAGACCCAGTACTTC.

For this clone: Other DNA sequences of this sample code for an identical CDR3. The chain uses TRBV30 and TRBJ1-5; D may be TRBD1 (5 bases). Trimming left V 2 bases short and J 7 bases short, with 12 bases between. CDR3 length: 13 residues. Germline V gene data show CDR1 as GTSNPN and CDR2 as SVGIG (reference sequence). The CDR3 loop is CAWSTQGGQPQHF. The CDR3 coding sequence is TGTGCCTGGAGTACCCAGGGTGGACAGCCCCAGCATTTT.

V and J are TRBV29-1 and TRBJ2-6; possible D gene TRBD2, 6 bases. CDR1 is SQVTM, CDR2 ANQGSEA, per germline. The CDR3 has 15 amino acids. Trimming stripped 6 bases from V and 2 bases from J, with 14 bases between. CDR3 sequence reads: CSVPTGRAGANVLTF. For the CDR3, the DNA is TGCAGCGTACCTACCGGGAGAGCTGGGGCCAACGTCCTGACTTTC.

The CDR3 DNA sequence: TGTGCCTGGAGCAAGGGACTAGCGGCATCCTACGAGCAGTACTTC. Its protein is CAWSKGLAASYEQYF. The gene calls are TRBV30 and TRBJ2-7, with 11 nucleotides matching TRBD2. The germline V gene has CDR1 GTSNPN and CDR2 SVGIG (reference sequence). V trimming: 3 bases; J trimming: 1 base; junction bases outside the gene matches: 5. The CDR3 is 15 residues long.